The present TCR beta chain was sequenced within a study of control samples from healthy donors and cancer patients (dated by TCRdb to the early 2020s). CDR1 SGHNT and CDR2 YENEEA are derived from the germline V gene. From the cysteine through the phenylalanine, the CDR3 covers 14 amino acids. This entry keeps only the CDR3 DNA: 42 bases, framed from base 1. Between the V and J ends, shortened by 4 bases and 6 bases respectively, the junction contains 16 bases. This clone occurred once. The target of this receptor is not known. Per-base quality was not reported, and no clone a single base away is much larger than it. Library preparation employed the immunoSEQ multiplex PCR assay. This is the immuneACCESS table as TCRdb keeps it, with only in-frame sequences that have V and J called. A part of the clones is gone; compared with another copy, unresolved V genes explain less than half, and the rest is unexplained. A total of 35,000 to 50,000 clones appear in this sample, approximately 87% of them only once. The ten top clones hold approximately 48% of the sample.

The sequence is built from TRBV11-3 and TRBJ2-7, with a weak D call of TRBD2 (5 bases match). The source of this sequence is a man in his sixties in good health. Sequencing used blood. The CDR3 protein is CASSSVAGPGEQYF. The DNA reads TGTGCCAGCAGCTCGGTCGCGGGTCCAGGCGAGCAGTACTTC.